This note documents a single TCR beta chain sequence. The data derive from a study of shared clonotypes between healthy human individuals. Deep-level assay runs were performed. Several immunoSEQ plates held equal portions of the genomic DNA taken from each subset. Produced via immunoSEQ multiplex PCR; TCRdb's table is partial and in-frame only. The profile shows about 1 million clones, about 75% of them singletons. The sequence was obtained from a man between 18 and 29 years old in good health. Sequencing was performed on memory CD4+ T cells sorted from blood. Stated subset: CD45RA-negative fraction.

The CDR3 coding sequence is TGTGCCAGCAGCTTGACAGGGCCTGAAGCTTTCTTT. It yields the protein CASSLTGPEAFF. The chain couples TRBV6-6 to TRBJ1-1; TRBD1 matches at 7 bases. The V gene's germline CDR1 is MNHNY and CDR2 SVGAGI (reference sequence). The CDR3 length is 12 residues. The trim removed 6 bases at V and 6 bases at J, leaving 4 bases unmatched.